This T cell receptor beta chain was sequenced for a study of control samples from healthy donors and cancer patients. CDR1 and CDR2 from the germline V gene are WSHSY and SAAADI. The CDR3 runs to 16 residues. V trimming: 2 bases; J trimming: 4 bases; junction bases outside the gene matches: 4. Profiled with immunoSEQ multiplex PCR; TCRdb holds only in-frame clones, not every one. The sample lists about 130,000 clones; approximately 92% were seen once. V is TRBV10-2 and J is TRBJ2-1; 11 bases fit TRBD2. This TCR came from a man between 18 and 29 years old in good health. What was sequenced was blood. The CDR3 DNA reads as TGCGCCAGCAGTGAGGCGGGACTAGCGGCTTACAATGAGCAGTTCTTC. Protein product: CASSEAGLAAYNEQFF.